Shown below are 30 T cell receptor beta chains from a single sample sequenced in a study of blood T cell repertoires in COVID-19. Data came from immunoSEQ multiplex PCR; TCRdb stores just in-frame clones and leaves some out. This sample has 55,000 to 85,000 clones; more than 60% occur once, and the top ten carry 22%. Input material: peripheral blood. These receptors all stem from a man aged 55 to 70 with acute or convalescent COVID-19.

The V and J genes are TRBV5-1 and TRBJ2-1; 8 bases match TRBD2. The J segment lost 0 bases and the V segment lost 4 bases, leaving 3 bases of the junction unmatched. Germline V gene lookup returns CDR1 SGHRS and CDR2 YFSETQ. The CDR3 loop spans 15 amino acids. CDR3 DNA sequence: TGCGCCAGCAGCGCCACTAGCGGCTCCTACAATGAGCAGTTCTTC. Translation gives CASSATSGSYNEQFF.

This chain links TRBV6-5 with TRBJ2-5; 7 bases fit TRBD1. Germline V gene lookup returns CDR1 MNHEY and CDR2 SVGAGI. Trimming took 11 bases from V and 2 from J; bases not matched to a gene: 5. There are 12 residues in the CDR3. This CDR3 is CALGTAQETQYF. The DNA for the CDR3 is TGTGCCCTCGGGACAGCACAAGAGACCCAGTACTTC.

In its sample, this clone was seen many times. V usage is TRBV7-3 and J usage is TRBJ2-3, with TRBD2 matching 8 bases. Germline V lookup: CDR1 SGHTA, CDR2 FQGTGA. V was pared by 1 base and J by 1 base, with 7 bases of the junction left unmatched. The CDR3 has 17 residues. The CDR3 sequence: CASSLSPGRGGTDTQYF. The DNA of the CDR3 is TGTGCCAGCAGCTTAAGCCCCGGGCGGGGGGGCACAGATACGCAGTATTTT.

The chain combines TRBV7-9 with TRBJ2-2; 15 nucleotides align to TRBD2. Germline loops: CDR1 SEHNR, CDR2 FQNEAQ (reference sequence). The CDR3 covers 17 residues. After removal of 5 bases from V and 1 base from J, the junction contained 2 bases not matched to a gene. For the CDR3, the DNA is TGTGCCAGCAGCCCGGGACTAGCGGGGGGGAACACCGGGGAGCTGTTTTTT. This translates into CASSPGLAGGNTGELFF.

The J gene is TRBJ2-5, the V gene TRBV5-4; D perhaps matches TRBD2 (6 bases). CDR3 length: 15 amino acids. The V and J ends lost 4 bases and 5 bases respectively, with 18 bases between them. CDR1 is SGHNT and CDR2 is YYREEE in the germline V gene (reference sequence). This chain's CDR3 is CASSPRDSRSETQYF. The CDR3 nucleotides read TGTGCCAGCAGCCCCCGGGACTCCCGGTCGGAGACCCAGTACTTC.

The chain is built from TRBV12-2 and TRBJ1-4; the tabulated D call, TRBD1, remains unverified against the DNA. TRBV12-2 is marked as a pseudogene. The CDR3 runs 14 residues. The CDR3 DNA reads as TGTGCAAGTCGCTCGGACAGGTTCATTCTAAAACTGTTTTTT. Encoded protein: CASRSDRFILKLFF.

The chain links TRBV28 to TRBJ1-5; TRBD1 matches at 7 bases. The trim removed 5 bases at V and 2 bases at J, leaving 12 bases unmatched. The CDR3 runs 17 residues. Germline CDR1 is MDHEN and CDR2 is SYDVKM. The CDR3 DNA reads TGTGCCAGCAGTGGGACAGCAATCAATGAAGGCAATCAGCCCCAGCATTTT. Its translation is CASSGTAINEGNQPQHF.

The V call is TRBV5-1, the J call TRBJ2-5; D is perhaps TRBD2 (7 bases). In germline, CDR1 is SGHRS, CDR2 YFSETQ. Trimming took 2 bases from V and 0 from J, leaving 14 bases between them. The CDR3 has 16 residues. Here the CDR3 reads CASSFRIGGDQETQYF. CDR3 DNA sequence: TGCGCCAGCAGCTTTCGGATAGGGGGGGACCAAGAGACCCAGTACTTC. Full variable domain (outside the CDR3, taken from reference TRBV5-1 and TRBJ2-5): KAGVTQTPRYLIKTRGQQVTLSCSPISGHRSVSWYQQTPGQGLQFLFEYFSETQRNKGNFPGRFSGRQFSNSRSEMNVSTLELGDSALYLCASSFRIGGDQETQYFGPGTRLLVL.

The rearrangement joins TRBV5-1 to TRBJ1-1; D unclear. This CDR3 comprises 15 residues. Trimming removed 4 bases from V and 2 bases from J, with 15 bases in between. Looked up from germline, CDR1 is SGHRS and CDR2 is YFSETQ. In nucleotides, the CDR3 is TGCGCCAGCAGCCAGAACACGGGTATCAACACTGAAGCTTTCTTT. This gives the protein CASSQNTGINTEAFF. Together with reference TRBV5-1 and TRBJ1-1, the CDR3 gives the full variable domain: KAGVTQTPRYLIKTRGQQVTLSCSPISGHRSVSWYQQTPGQGLQFLFEYFSETQRNKGNFPGRFSGRQFSNSRSEMNVSTLELGDSALYLCASSQNTGINTEAFFGQGTRLTVV.

The chain joins TRBV18 to TRBJ1-3; 9 nucleotides line up with TRBD1. J lost 4 bases, V lost 5 bases, and 3 bases had no gene match. The V gene's germline CDR1 is KGHSH and CDR2 LQKENI. The CDR3 extends over 14 amino acids. The CDR3 sequence is CASSSQGAGNTIYF. The CDR3 coding sequence is TGTGCCAGCTCATCACAGGGGGCCGGAAACACCATATATTTT.

This chain joins TRBV11-2 and TRBJ2-5; 11 nucleotides align to TRBD2. The CDR3 covers 14 residues. CDR1 and CDR2 (germline): SGHAT, FQNNGV. With 3 bases clipped from V and 7 bases from J, the junction kept 4 bases outside the gene matches. The CDR3 bases are TGTGCCAGCAGCTTTAGCGGGAGGGCCGGGACCCAGTACTTC. Protein: CASSFSGRAGTQYF.

The chain recombines TRBV4-2 with TRBJ1-4; D uncertain. This CDR3 region has 15 residues. Trimming took 0 bases from V and 5 from J, leaving 10 bases between them. Looked up from germline, CDR1 is LGHNA and CDR2 is YNFKEQ. The CDR3 is CASSQDWPENEKLFF. CDR3 coding DNA: TGTGCCAGCAGCCAAGATTGGCCAGAAAATGAAAAACTGTTTTTT.

This chain connects TRBV6-5 to TRBJ1-6; possibly TRBD1 for D (5 bases). The V end lost 8 bases, the J end lost 6 bases, and 11 bases lay between the germline ends. The CDR3 is 13 amino acids. Per germline, CDR1 MNHEY and CDR2 SVGAGI. CDR3 loop: CASGQGPNSPLHF. Written as DNA, the CDR3 is TGTGCCAGCGGGCAGGGCCCTAATTCACCCCTCCACTTT.

The V call is TRBV11-2, the J call TRBJ2-3; D gene unclear. Trimming cost V 0 bases and J 2 bases, with 3 bases left between them. This CDR3 has 13 amino acids. CDR1 is SGHAT, CDR2 FQNNGV, per germline. In nucleotides, the CDR3 is TGTGCCAGCAGCTTAGACTCCACAGATACGCAGTATTTT. Protein product: CASSLDSTDTQYF.

J is TRBJ2-7 and V is TRBV12-3 or TRBV12-4; tentative D call: TRBD1 (5 bases). The V end lost 1 base, the J end lost 5 bases, and 9 bases lay between the germline ends. The CDR3 loop spans 13 amino acids. CDR3: CASSLVKGNEQYF. The CDR3 region has the DNA TGTGCCAGCAGTTTAGTCAAGGGGAACGAGCAGTACTTC.

This chain joins TRBV7-2 and TRBJ1-5, with a tentative D call TRBD1 (6 bases). This CDR3 has 15 amino acids. V lost 4 bases, J lost 3 bases, and 13 bases lay in between. CDR1 and CDR2 from the germline V gene are SGHTA and FQGNSA. The CDR3 protein is CASSSGGSVNQPQHF. In nucleotides, the CDR3 is TGTGCCAGCAGCTCTGGGGGCTCGGTCAATCAGCCCCAGCATTTT.

The rearrangement joins TRBV29-1 to TRBJ2-1; TRBD2 matches at 11 bases. After removal of 4 bases from V and 5 bases from J, the junction contained 7 bases not matched to a gene. Germline V gives CDR1 SQVTM, CDR2 ANQGSEA. This CDR3 has 15 amino acids. CDR3 bases: TGCAGCGTTGGGGGGTTGACTAGCGGGAACAATGAGCAGTTCTTC. Its translation is CSVGGLTSGNNEQFF.

The chain combines TRBV9 with TRBJ1-6; 9 bases fit TRBD1. The CDR3 contains 14 residues. The germline V gene encodes CDR1 SGDLS and CDR2 YYNGEE. The ends lost 4 bases at V and 10 bases at J; junction bases unmatched: 6. The CDR3 DNA follows: TGTGCCAGCAGCCTTGGACAGGGGAGATCACCCCTCCACTTT. Translation gives CASSLGQGRSPLHF.

V usage is TRBV4-1 and J usage is TRBJ1-6, with TRBD1 as a possible D gene (6 bases). V dropped 0 bases and J dropped 7 bases, with 10 bases sitting between them. The germline V gene has CDR1 MGHRA and CDR2 YSYEKL. CDR3 length: 15 residues. The chain's CDR3 is CASSQEWTANSPLHF. The CDR3 DNA reads as TGCGCCAGCAGCCAAGAATGGACAGCCAATTCACCCCTCCACTTT.

The chain employs TRBV5-1 and TRBJ2-6; the D gene is possibly TRBD1 (5 bases). The CDR3 runs to 15 residues. The V gene's germline CDR1 is SGHRS and CDR2 YFSETQ. V dropped 4 bases and J dropped 1 base, with 9 bases sitting between them. CDR3 loop: CASSIQGSGANVLTF. The CDR3 bases are TGCGCCAGCAGCATCCAGGGATCTGGGGCCAACGTCCTGACTTTC.

V and J are TRBV30 and TRBJ1-3, with D unclear. V was cut by 4 bases and J by 3 bases, with 7 bases left in between. Germline CDR1 GTSNPN, CDR2 SVGIG (reference sequence). CDR3 length: 12 amino acids. The CDR3 DNA sequence: TGTGCCTGGAATCCGGGTGGAAACACCATATATTTT. Protein product: CAWNPGGNTIYF.

V gene TRBV5-1 combines with J gene TRBJ1-2; D is unresolved. Germline V CDR1 and CDR2: SGHRS, YFSETQ. Trimming shortened V by 4 bases and J by 0 bases, and 7 bases separated the two germline ends. The length of the CDR3 is 13 residues. CDR3 sequence reads: CASSPDSNYGYTF. The CDR3 region has the DNA TGCGCCAGCAGCCCGGACTCTAACTATGGCTACACCTTC.

The gene calls are TRBV7-2 and TRBJ2-5; TRBD2 matches 8 bases. V was clipped by 5 bases and J by 5 bases; unmatched bases: 7. The CDR3 spans 14 residues. Germline V gene lookup returns CDR1 SGHTA and CDR2 FQGNSA. Here the CDR3 DNA reads TGTGCCAGCAGCGGCGCGGGGGGTCTGGAGACCCAGTACTTC. Protein sequence: CASSGAGGLETQYF.

The V call is TRBV24-1, the J call TRBJ2-1, with 7 bases matching TRBD1. Germline CDR1 KGHDR, CDR2 SFDVKD. The CDR3 spans 13 residues. With 4 bases clipped from V and 6 bases from J, the junction kept 2 bases outside the gene matches. For the CDR3, the DNA is TGTGCCACCAGTGACGCAGGGGGCAATGAGCAGTTCTTC. This encodes CATSDAGGNEQFF.

This clone was seen a few times. The rearrangement uses TRBV27 and TRBJ2-2, with D perhaps matching TRBD1 (6 bases). CDR1 and CDR2 from the germline V gene are MNHEY and SMNVEV (reference sequence). Trimming shortened V by 2 bases and J by 4 bases, and 11 bases separated the two germline ends. The CDR3 contains 15 residues. Here the CDR3 reads CASSLRAGVTGELFF. CDR3 in DNA: TGTGCCAGCAGTTTAAGGGCAGGGGTCACCGGGGAGCTGTTTTTT.

The V and J genes are TRBV12-3 or TRBV12-4 and TRBJ2-3; maybe TRBD1 (5 bases). There are 12 residues in the CDR3. V was clipped by 2 bases and J by 7 bases, with 7 bases between them. This CDR3 is CASSLPGNTQYF. The CDR3 DNA reads TGTGCCAGCAGTTTACCAGGGAATACGCAGTATTTT.

This clone was counted a few times. The chain has TRBV12-3 or TRBV12-4 and TRBJ1-2; tentative D call: TRBD1 (5 bases). This CDR3 has 13 amino acids. The V end was cut by 6 bases, the J end by 8 bases, with 16 bases between. The CDR3, as DNA: TGTGCCAGCAGACTAGTCCCGGGGGACGGCTACACCTTC. Translated: CASRLVPGDGYTF.

The V gene is TRBV9, the J gene TRBJ1-3, with 8 bases identical to TRBD1. The trim removed 5 bases at V and 2 bases at J, leaving 6 bases unmatched. Germline-derived CDR1 and CDR2 are SGDLS and YYNGEE. The CDR3 consists of 15 residues. Here the CDR3 reads CASSHQGAAGNTIYF. The CDR3 nucleotides read TGTGCCAGCAGTCACCAGGGGGCGGCTGGAAACACCATATATTTT.

The chain links TRBV25-1 to TRBJ2-1, with D maybe TRBD2 (6 bases). The germline V gene encodes CDR1 MGHDK and CDR2 SYGVNS. CDR3 length equals 15 residues. Trimming took off 1 base at V and 6 bases at J, with 13 bases between the two ends. CDR3 sequence: CASSESTGAVNEQFF. In DNA, the CDR3 is TGTGCCAGCAGTGAATCTACGGGAGCGGTCAATGAGCAGTTCTTC.

The chain combines TRBV30 with TRBJ1-1, with TRBD1 identical over 7 bases. The CDR3 length is 13 residues. From germline, CDR1 is GTSNPN and CDR2 SVGIG (reference sequence). Trimming cost V 2 bases and J 4 bases; bases outside gene matches: 4. The CDR3 DNA sequence: TGTGCCTGGAGTTTGACAGGGTTCACTGAAGCTTTCTTT. This translates into CAWSLTGFTEAFF.